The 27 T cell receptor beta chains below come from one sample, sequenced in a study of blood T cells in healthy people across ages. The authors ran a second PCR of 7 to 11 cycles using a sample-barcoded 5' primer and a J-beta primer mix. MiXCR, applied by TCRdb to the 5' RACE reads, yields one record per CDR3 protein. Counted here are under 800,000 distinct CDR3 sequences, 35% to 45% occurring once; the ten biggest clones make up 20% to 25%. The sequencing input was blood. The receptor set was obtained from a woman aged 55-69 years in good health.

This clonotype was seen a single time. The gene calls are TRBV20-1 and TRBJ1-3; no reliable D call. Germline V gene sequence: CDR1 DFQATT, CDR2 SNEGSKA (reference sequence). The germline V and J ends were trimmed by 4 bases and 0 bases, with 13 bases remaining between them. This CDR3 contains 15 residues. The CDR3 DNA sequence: TGCAGTGCTACCCTTCCCCATCACTCTGGAAACACCATATATTTT. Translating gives CSATLPHHSGNTIYF.

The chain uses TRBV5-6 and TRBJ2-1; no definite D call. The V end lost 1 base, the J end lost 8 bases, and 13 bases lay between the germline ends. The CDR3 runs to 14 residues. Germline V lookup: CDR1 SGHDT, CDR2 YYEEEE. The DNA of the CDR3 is TGTGCCAGCAGCTTGAATGGGATTCGGGATGAGCAGTTCTTC. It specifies CASSLNGIRDEQFF. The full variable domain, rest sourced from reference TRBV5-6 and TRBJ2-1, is DAGVTQSPTHLIKTRGQQVTLRCSPKSGHDTVSWYQQALGQGPQFIFQYYEEEERQRGNFPDRFSGHQFPNYSSELNVNALLLGDSALYLCASSLNGIRDEQFFGPGTRLTVL.

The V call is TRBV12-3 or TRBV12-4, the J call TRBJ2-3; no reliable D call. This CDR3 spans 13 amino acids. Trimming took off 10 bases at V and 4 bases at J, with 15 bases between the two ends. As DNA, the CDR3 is TGTGCCATCAAGAAGGATAATGCAGATACGCAGTATTTT. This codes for CAIKKDNADTQYF.

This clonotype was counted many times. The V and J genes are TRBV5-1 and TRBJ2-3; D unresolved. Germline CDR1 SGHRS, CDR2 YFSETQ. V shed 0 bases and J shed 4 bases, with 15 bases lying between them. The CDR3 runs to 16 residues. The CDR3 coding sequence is TGCGCCAGCAGCTTGGCCACGGCCAGTAGGGCAGATACGCAGTATTTT. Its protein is CASSLATASRADTQYF.

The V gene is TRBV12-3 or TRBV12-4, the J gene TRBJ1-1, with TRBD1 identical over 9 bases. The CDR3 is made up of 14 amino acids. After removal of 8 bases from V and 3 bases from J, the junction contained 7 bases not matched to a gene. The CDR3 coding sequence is TGTGCCAGCCAACGGACAGGGGCGGACACTGAAGCTTTCTTT. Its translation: CASQRTGADTEAFF.

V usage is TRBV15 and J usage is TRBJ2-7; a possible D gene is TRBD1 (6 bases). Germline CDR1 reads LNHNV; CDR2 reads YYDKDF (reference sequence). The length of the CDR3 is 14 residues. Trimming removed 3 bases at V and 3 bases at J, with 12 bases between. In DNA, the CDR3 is TGTGCCACCAGCAGCAACAGGGTAAGCTACGAGCAGTACTTC. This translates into CATSSNRVSYEQYF.

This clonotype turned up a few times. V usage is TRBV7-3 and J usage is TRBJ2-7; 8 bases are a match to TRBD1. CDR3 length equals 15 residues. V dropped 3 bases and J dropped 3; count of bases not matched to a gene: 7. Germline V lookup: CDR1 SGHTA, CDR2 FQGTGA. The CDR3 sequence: CASSLKDRAGYEQYF. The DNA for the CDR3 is TGTGCCAGCAGCTTGAAGGACAGGGCCGGCTACGAGCAGTACTTC.

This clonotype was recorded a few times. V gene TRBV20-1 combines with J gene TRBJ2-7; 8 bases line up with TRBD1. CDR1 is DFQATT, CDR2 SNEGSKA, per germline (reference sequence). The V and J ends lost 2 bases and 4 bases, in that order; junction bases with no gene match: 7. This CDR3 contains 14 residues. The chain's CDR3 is CSARLGQGGYEQYF. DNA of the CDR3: TGCAGTGCTAGACTAGGACAGGGTGGATACGAGCAGTACTTC.

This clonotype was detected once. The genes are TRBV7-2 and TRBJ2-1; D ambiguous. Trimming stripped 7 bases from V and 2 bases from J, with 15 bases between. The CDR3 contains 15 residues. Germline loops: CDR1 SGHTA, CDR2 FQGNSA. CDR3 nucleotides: TGTGCCAGCACCGCCACTTGGGCCCCCTACAATGAGCAGTTCTTC. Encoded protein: CASTATWAPYNEQFF.

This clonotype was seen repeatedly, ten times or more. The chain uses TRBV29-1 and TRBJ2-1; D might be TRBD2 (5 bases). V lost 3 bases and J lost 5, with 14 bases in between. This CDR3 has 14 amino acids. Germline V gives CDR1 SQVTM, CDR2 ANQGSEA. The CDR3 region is CSVDKEVQDNEQFF. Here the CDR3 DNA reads TGCAGCGTTGATAAGGAGGTTCAGGACAATGAGCAGTTCTTC.

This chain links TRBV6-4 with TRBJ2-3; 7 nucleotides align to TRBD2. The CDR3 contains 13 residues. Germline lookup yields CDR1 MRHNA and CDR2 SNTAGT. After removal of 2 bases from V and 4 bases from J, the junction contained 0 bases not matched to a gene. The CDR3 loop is CASSDGLADTQYF. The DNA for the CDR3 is TGTGCCAGCAGTGACGGACTAGCAGATACGCAGTATTTT.

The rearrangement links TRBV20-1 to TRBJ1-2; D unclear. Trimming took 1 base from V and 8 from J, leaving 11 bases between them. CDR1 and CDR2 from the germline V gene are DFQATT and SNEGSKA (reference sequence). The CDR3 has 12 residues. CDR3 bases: TGCAGTGCTAGAGGTCAGCTGCGGGGCTACACCTTC. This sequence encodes CSARGQLRGYTF.

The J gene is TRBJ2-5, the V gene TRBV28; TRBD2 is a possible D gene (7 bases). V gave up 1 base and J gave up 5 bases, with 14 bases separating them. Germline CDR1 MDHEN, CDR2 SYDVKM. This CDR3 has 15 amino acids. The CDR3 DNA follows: TGTGCCAGCAGTTTATATTCGGGGGGCTGGGAGACCCAGTACTTC. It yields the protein CASSLYSGGWETQYF.

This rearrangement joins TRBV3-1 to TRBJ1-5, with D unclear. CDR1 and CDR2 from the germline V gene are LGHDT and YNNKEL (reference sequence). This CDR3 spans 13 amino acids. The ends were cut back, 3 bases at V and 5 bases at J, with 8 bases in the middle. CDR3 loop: CASSQVTHQPQHF. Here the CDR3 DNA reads TGTGCCAGCAGCCAGGTGACACATCAGCCCCAGCATTTT.

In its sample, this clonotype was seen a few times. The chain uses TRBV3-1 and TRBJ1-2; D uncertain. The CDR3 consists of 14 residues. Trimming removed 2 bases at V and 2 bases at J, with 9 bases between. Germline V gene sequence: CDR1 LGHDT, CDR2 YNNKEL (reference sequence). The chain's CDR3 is CASSQSTRNYGYTF. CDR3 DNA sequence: TGTGCCAGCAGCCAATCCACCAGGAACTATGGCTACACCTTC.

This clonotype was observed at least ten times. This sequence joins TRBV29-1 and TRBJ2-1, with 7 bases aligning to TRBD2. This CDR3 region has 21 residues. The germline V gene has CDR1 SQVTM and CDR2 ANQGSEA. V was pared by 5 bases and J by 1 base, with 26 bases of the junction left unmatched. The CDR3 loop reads CSVRRSEVLGGIMGSYNEQFF. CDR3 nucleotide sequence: TGCAGCGTTAGAAGGAGTGAGGTGTTGGGGGGGATAATGGGGTCCTACAATGAGCAGTTCTTC.

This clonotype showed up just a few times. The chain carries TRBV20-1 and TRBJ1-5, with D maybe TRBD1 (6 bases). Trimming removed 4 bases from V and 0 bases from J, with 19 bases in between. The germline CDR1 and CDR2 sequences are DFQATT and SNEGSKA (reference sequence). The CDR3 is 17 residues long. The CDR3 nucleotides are TGCAGTGCTACGACCCATATACAGGGTATTAGCAATCAGCCCCAGCATTTT. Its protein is CSATTHIQGISNQPQHF.

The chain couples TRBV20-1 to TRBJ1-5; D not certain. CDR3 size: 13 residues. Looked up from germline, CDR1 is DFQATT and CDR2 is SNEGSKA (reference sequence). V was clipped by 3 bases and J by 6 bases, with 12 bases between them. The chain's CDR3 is CSASKGGSQPQHF. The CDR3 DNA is TGCAGTGCTAGTAAGGGAGGTAGTCAGCCCCAGCATTTT.

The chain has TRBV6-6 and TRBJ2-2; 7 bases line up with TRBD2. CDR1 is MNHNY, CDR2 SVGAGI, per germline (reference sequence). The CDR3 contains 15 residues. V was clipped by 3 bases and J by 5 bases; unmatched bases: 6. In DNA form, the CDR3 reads TGTGCCAGCAGTTATGCCGCTAGCGGAACCGGGGAGCTGTTTTTT. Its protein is CASSYAASGTGELFF.

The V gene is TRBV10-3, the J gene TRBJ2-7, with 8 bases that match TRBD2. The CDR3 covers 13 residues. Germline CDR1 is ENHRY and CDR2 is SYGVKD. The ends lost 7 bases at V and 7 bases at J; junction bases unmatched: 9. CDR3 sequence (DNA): TGTGCCATCAAAATTATAGCGGGAAAAGAGCAGTACTTC. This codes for CAIKIIAGKEQYF.

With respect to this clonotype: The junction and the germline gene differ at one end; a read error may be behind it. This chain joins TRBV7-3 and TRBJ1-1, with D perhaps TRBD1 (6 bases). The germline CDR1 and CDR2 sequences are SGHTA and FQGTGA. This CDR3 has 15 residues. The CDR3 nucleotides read TGTGCCAACAGCTTAAGGGCCAGGGGCACGACTGAAGCTTTCTTT. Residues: CANSLRARGTTEAFF.

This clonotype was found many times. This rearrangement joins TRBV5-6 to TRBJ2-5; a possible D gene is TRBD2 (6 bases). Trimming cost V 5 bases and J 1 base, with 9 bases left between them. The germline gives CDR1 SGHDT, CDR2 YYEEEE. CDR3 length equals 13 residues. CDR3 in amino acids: CASSWDFQETQYF. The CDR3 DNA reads TGTGCCAGCAGTTGGGACTTCCAAGAGACCCAGTACTTC.

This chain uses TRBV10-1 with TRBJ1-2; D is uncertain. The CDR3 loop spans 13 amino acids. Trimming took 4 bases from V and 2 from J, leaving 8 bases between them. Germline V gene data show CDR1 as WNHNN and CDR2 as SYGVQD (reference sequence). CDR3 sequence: CASSAWGNYGYTF. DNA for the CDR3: TGCGCCAGCAGTGCGTGGGGAAACTATGGCTACACCTTC.

CDR3 region: CASSQGRANEQFF. In DNA, the CDR3 is TGTGCCAGCAGCCAAGGGAGGGCCAATGAGCAGTTCTTC. This chain connects TRBV3-1 to TRBJ2-1, with D maybe TRBD2 (6 bases). CDR1 and CDR2 from the germline V gene are LGHDT and YNNKEL (reference sequence). This CDR3 spans 13 amino acids. Deletions cut 1 base from V and 6 bases from J, with 7 bases between.

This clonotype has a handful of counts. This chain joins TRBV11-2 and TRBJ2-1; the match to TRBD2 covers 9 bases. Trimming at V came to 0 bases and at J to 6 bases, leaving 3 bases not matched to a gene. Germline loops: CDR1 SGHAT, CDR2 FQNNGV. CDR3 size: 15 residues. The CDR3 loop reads CASSLDVTSGNEQFF. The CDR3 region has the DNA TGTGCCAGCAGCTTAGATGTGACTAGCGGCAATGAGCAGTTCTTC.

Here the CDR3 reads CASSPRQGKDNEQFF. CDR3 nucleotides: TGTGCCAGCTCACCTCGACAGGGCAAGGACAATGAGCAGTTCTTC. J is TRBJ2-1 and V is TRBV18; 7 nucleotides align to TRBD1. Unmatched junction bases numbered 7, after V lost 3 bases and J lost 5 bases. The germline gives CDR1 KGHSH, CDR2 LQKENI. The CDR3 loop spans 15 amino acids.

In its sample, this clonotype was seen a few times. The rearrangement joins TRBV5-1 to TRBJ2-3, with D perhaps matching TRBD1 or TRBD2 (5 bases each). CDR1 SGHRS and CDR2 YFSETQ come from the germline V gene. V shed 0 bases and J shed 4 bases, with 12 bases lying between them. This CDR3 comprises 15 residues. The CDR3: CASSLEGRAADTQYF. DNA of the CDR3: TGCGCCAGCAGCTTGGAGGGACGGGCGGCAGATACGCAGTATTTT.